The 11 T cell receptor beta chains below all came from one sample that was sequenced in a study of identical twins. TCRdb processed the 5' RACE reads anew with MiXCR; each CDR3 protein has one entry. The table includes hundreds of thousands of distinct CDR3 sequences, under 9% detected once. This sample was also put to use in a study of yellow fever vaccine responses in identical twins.

Sequencing used memory (CD45RO+) T cells sorted from blood. The receptors were sampled from a woman aged 18 to 35 in good health.

This chain joins TRBV4-2 and TRBJ2-1, with 8 bases matching TRBD2. This CDR3 is built from 17 residues. CDR1 is LGHNA and CDR2 is YNFKEQ in the germline V gene. After removal of 3 bases from V and 0 bases from J, the junction contained 7 bases not matched to a gene. The CDR3 is CASSHAGGPSSYNEQFF. CDR3 bases: TGTGCCAGCAGCCATGCGGGGGGCCCGAGCTCCTACAATGAGCAGTTCTTC.

The chain links TRBV12-5 to TRBJ2-1; TRBD2 is a possible D gene (6 bases). Between the trimmed V and J ends, which lost 0 bases and 7 bases, there was a span of 19 bases. CDR3 length: 17 amino acids. Germline lookup yields CDR1 LGHNT and CDR2 FRNRAP. CDR3 nucleotide sequence: TGTGCTAGTGGTTTGGTCTGGGGTGGGGGGTCTGGGAATGAGCAGTTCTTC. It is translated as CASGLVWGGGSGNEQFF.

This clonotype was seen many times. V and J are TRBV20-1 and TRBJ2-1, with TRBD2 matching 8 bases. V shed 0 bases and J 5 bases; nucleotides not matched to a gene: 9. The CDR3 length is 16 residues. From germline, CDR1 is DFQATT and CDR2 SNEGSKA (reference sequence). The CDR3 sequence: CSARDFRTSFDNEQFF. In DNA, the CDR3 is TGCAGTGCTAGAGATTTCCGGACTAGCTTTGACAATGAGCAGTTCTTC.

There are many counts of this clonotype. CDR3 bases: TGTGCCAGCAGCCACGGGGGCGGGGGCCGCACAGATACGCAGTATTTT. It is translated as CASSHGGGGRTDTQYF. The J gene is TRBJ2-3, the V gene TRBV3-1, with a tentative D call TRBD2 (7 bases). Germline V gene lookup returns CDR1 LGHDT and CDR2 YNNKEL (reference sequence). CDR3 length: 16 residues. V was clipped by 3 bases and J by 1 base, with 14 bases between them.

The V call is TRBV5-1, the J call TRBJ1-2; TRBD1 matches at 10 bases. The germline CDR1 and CDR2 sequences are SGHRS and YFSETQ. The CDR3 runs 16 residues. V lost 0 bases and J lost 5; bases outside the gene matches: 7. This CDR3 is CASSLEGTGERYGYTF. In DNA form, the CDR3 reads TGCGCCAGCAGCTTGGAAGGGACAGGGGAGAGGTATGGCTACACCTTC.

Only a few counts were recorded for this clonotype. The J gene is TRBJ2-7, the V gene TRBV5-1; TRBD1 is a possible D gene (5 bases). The CDR3 has 16 residues. CDR1 is SGHRS, CDR2 YFSETQ, per germline. Trimming took 1 base from V and 1 from J, leaving 15 bases between them. The CDR3 sequence is CASSLRGLEYSYEQYV. The CDR3 coding sequence is TGCGCCAGCAGCTTGAGGGGCCTAGAATATTCCTACGAGCAGTACGTC.

J is TRBJ2-1 and V is TRBV5-1; D gene ambiguous. The length of the CDR3 is 14 residues. With 2 bases removed from V and 7 bases from J, the gap between germline ends came to 13 bases. Germline V gene sequence: CDR1 SGHRS, CDR2 YFSETQ. CDR3 sequence reads: CASSFGQRWNEQFF. The CDR3 DNA is TGCGCCAGCAGCTTCGGGCAGCGTTGGAATGAGCAGTTCTTC.

There are a few counts of this clonotype. The chain couples TRBV6-5 to TRBJ2-4; D perhaps matches TRBD2 (5 bases). This CDR3 is 15 amino acids long. V was pared by 2 bases and J by 1 base, with 9 bases between. Germline V gene sequence: CDR1 MNHEY, CDR2 SVGAGI. The CDR3 loop reads CASSYGSSAKNIQYF. As DNA, the CDR3 is TGTGCCAGCAGTTACGGTTCTAGCGCCAAAAACATTCAGTACTTC.

This clonotype was seen once. The V gene is TRBV28, the J gene TRBJ2-5; tentative D call: TRBD2 (5 bases). The CDR3 covers 14 residues. The V end was cut by 6 bases, the J end by 4 bases, with 15 bases between. CDR1 and CDR2 (germline): MDHEN, SYDVKM. The CDR3 DNA reads as TGTGCCAGCAGCCCTCAGAGGAGGAGAGAGACCCAGTACTTC. Protein: CASSPQRRRETQYF.

V and J are TRBV28 and TRBJ1-6; D is possibly TRBD1 (5 bases). V was cut by 7 bases and J by 7 bases, with 11 bases left in between. The CDR3 is 13 amino acids. CDR1 and CDR2 from the germline V gene are MDHEN and SYDVKM. The CDR3 region is CASNPGSNSPLHF. The CDR3 DNA sequence: TGTGCCAGCAATCCAGGGTCCAATTCACCCCTCCACTTT.

This clonotype was seen many times. The chain joins TRBV4-2 to TRBJ2-2; D unclear. The CDR3 is made up of 17 amino acids. V gave up 4 bases and J gave up 4 bases, with 19 bases separating them. Germline values: CDR1 LGHNA, CDR2 YNFKEQ. CDR3 coding DNA: TGTGCCAGCAGCCGGGCGACACTCGATCTTGGCACCGGGGAGCTGTTTTTT. Residues: CASSRATLDLGTGELFF.